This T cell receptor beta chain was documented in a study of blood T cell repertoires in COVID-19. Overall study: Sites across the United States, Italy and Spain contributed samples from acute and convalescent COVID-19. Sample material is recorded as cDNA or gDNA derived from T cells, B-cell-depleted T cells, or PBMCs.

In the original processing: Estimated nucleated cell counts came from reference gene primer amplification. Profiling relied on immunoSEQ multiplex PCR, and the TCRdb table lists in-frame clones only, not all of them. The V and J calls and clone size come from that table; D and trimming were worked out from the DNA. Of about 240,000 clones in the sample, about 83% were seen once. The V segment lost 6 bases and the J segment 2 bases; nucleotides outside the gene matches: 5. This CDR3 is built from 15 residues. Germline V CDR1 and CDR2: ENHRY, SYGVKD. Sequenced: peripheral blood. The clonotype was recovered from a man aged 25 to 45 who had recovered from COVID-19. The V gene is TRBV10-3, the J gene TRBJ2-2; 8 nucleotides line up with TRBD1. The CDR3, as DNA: TGTGCCATCAGCCAAGGGACAGGCAACACCGGGGAGCTGTTTTTT. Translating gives CAISQGTGNTGELFF.